One and the same sample provided the 8 T cell receptor beta chains below, sequenced in a study of T cell responses to AZD1222 COVID-19 vaccine. Data came from immunoSEQ multiplex PCR; TCRdb stores just in-frame clones and leaves some out. Of more than 85,000 clones in the sample, approximately 90% were seen once. Sequencing used peripheral blood, obtained on day 0 of AZD1222 vaccination. These receptors all stem from an adult in good health.

The chain uses TRBV2 and TRBJ2-4, with 9 bases that match TRBD1. The CDR3 consists of 15 residues. J lost 9 bases, V lost 2 bases, and 8 bases had no gene match. Germline CDR1 SNHLY, CDR2 FYNNEI. CDR3 nucleotides: TGTGCCAGCAGTGAAATCGGGACAGGGTTCAGCATTCAGTACTTC. Its protein product is CASSEIGTGFSIQYF. Complete variable domain (other parts from reference TRBV2 and TRBJ2-4): EPEVTQTPSHQVTQMGQEVILRCVPISNHLYFYWYRQILGQKVEFLVSFYNNEISEKSEIFDDQFSVERPDGSNFTLKIRSTKLEDSAMYFCASSEIGTGFSIQYFGAGTRLSVL.

In its sample, this clone was seen a few times. This chain uses TRBV28 with TRBJ1-5; the D gene is possibly TRBD1 (6 bases). The CDR3 contains 13 residues. CDR1 and CDR2 (germline): MDHEN, SYDVKM. The V end lost 3 bases, the J end lost 8 bases, and 11 bases lay between the germline ends. Here the CDR3 reads CASSLEGQKPQHF. The CDR3 DNA follows: TGTGCCAGCAGTTTGGAGGGACAAAAGCCCCAGCATTTT. Full variable domain (missing parts from reference TRBV28 and TRBJ1-5): DVKVTQSSRYLVKRTGEKVFLECVQDMDHENMFWYRQDPGLGLRLIYFSYDVKMKEKGDIPEGYSVSREKKERFSLILESASTNQTSMYLCASSLEGQKPQHFGDGTRLSIL.

This sequence joins TRBV28 and TRBJ1-4; perhaps TRBD1 as D (6 bases). V lost 10 bases to trimming and J lost 3 bases, with 12 bases between them. This CDR3 region has 13 residues. CDR1 MDHEN and CDR2 SYDVKM come from the germline V gene. The CDR3 is CATGQLANEKLFF. In DNA form, the CDR3 reads TGTGCCACCGGACAGTTGGCTAATGAAAAACTGTTTTTT.

J is TRBJ2-7 and V is TRBV7-2; 13 bases fit TRBD2. The V and J ends lost 2 bases and 0 bases, in that order; junction bases with no gene match: 10. The CDR3 is 19 amino acids. Per the germline V gene, CDR1 is SGHTA and CDR2 is FQGNSA. CDR3: CASSLSVGTSGVSSYEQYV. Written as DNA, the CDR3 is TGTGCCAGCAGCTTAAGTGTTGGGACTAGCGGGGTCAGCTCCTACGAGCAGTACGTC.

The CDR3 reads CASSFWLAGNNEQFF. The DNA of the CDR3 is TGTGCCAGCAGTTTTTGGCTAGCGGGGAACAATGAGCAGTTCTTC. The chain has TRBV28 and TRBJ2-1; 9 bases fit TRBD2. Trimming took 3 bases from V and 5 from J; bases not matched to a gene: 5. The CDR3 spans 15 residues. Germline-derived CDR1 and CDR2 are MDHEN and SYDVKM.

This clone was seen a handful of times. This sequence joins TRBV3-1 (or the pseudogene TRBV3-2) and TRBJ1-6, with no clear D. The CDR3 sequence is 14 residues long. V lost 4 bases and J 9 bases, leaving 13 bases between the germline ends. Germline CDR1 and CDR2: LGHDT and YNNKEL (reference sequence). The CDR3 bases are TGTGCCAGCAGCCTGCGGACCCAAGGTTCACCCCTCCACTTT. This sequence encodes CASSLRTQGSPLHF.

This chain joins TRBV7-8 and TRBJ1-2; D gene unclear. Trimming removed 3 bases from V and 3 bases from J, with 11 bases in between. Germline assignment: CDR1 SGHVS and CDR2 FQNEAQ. This CDR3 region has 14 residues. Written as DNA, the CDR3 is TGTGCCAGCAGCTTGGACGGTGGCTACTATGGCTACACCTTC. Amino acids: CASSLDGGYYGYTF.

This clone was picked up a small number of times. The chain is built from TRBV6-2 or TRBV6-3 and TRBJ2-1; 10 nucleotides agree with TRBD2. Germline assignment: CDR1 MNHEY and CDR2 SVGEGT. The ends lost 5 bases at V and 3 bases at J; junction bases unmatched: 4. This CDR3 has 15 residues. The CDR3 protein is CASSGLAVSYNEQFF. In DNA form, the CDR3 reads TGTGCCAGCAGTGGACTAGCGGTGAGCTACAATGAGCAGTTCTTC.